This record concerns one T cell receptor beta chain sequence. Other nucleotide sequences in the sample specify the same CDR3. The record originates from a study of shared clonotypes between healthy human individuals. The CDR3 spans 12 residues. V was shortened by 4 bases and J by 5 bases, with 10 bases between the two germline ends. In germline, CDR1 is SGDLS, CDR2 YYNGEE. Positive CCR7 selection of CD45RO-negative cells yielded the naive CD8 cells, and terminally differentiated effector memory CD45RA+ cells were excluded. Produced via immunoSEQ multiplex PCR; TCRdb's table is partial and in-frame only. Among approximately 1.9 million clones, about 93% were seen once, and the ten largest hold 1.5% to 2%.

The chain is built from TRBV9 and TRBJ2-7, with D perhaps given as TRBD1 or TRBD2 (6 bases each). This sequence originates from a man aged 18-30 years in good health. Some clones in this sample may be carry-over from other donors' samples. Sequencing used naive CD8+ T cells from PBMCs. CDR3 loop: CASSRGPDEQYF. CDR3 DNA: TGTGCCAGCAGCCGGGGGCCGGACGAGCAGTACTTC.